This T cell receptor beta chain was identified in a study of T cells in Graves' hyperthyroidism and ophthalmopathy. General observations from the study: Before onset, by a median of about six months, the model predicted ophthalmopathy.

CDR3 size: 16 residues. The germline V gene has CDR1 SQVTM and CDR2 ANQGSEA. V was trimmed by 3 bases and J by 5 bases, leaving 22 bases between them. Clinicians diagnosed patients from clinical symptoms, serum thyroxine and TRAb, thyroid ultrasound and orbital computed tomography. Source material for PBMCs was about 10 ml fresh peripheral blood. Amplification targeted TCR beta CDR3 regions from RNA transcripts. First-round RT-PCR with HTBI primers amplified the TCR CDR3 region. MiXCR was run by TCRdb on the multiplex PCR reads, yielding one entry per CDR3 protein. The data contain about 720,000 distinct CDR3 sequences, roughly 20% of them singletons. This clonotype occurred a few times. Its antigen remains unidentified.

Sample: blood. This TCR came from a woman aged 50 to 60 with Graves' hyperthyroidism that later progressed to Graves' ophthalmopathy. The V and J genes are TRBV29-1 and TRBJ2-5; D possibly uses TRBD1 or TRBD2 (6 bases each). The CDR3: CSVEGLGGFSGETQYF. In nucleotides, the CDR3 is TGCAGCGTTGAGGGGTTAGGGGGGTTCTCGGGTGAGACCCAGTACTTC.